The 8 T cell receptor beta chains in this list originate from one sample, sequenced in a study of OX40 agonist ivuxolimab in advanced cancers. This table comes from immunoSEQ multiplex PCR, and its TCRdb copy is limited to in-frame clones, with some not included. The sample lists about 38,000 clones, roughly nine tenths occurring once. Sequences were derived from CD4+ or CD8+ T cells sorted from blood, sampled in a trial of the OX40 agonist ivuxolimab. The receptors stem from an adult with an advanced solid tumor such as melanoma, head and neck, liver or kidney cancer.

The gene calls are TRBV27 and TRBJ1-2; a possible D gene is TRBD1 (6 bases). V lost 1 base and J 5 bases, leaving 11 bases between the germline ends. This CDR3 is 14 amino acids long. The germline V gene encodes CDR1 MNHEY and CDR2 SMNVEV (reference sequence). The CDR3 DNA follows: TGTGCCAGCAGTTTATTTGGGGGGGCGTATGGCTACACCTTC. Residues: CASSLFGGAYGYTF.

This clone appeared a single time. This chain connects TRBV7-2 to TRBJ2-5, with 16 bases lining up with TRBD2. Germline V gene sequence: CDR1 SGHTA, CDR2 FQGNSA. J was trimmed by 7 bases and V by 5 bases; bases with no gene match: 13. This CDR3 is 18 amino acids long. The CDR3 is CASSLKMGLAGGPATQYF. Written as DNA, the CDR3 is TGTGCCAGCAGCCTCAAGATGGGACTAGCGGGGGGGCCAGCGACCCAGTACTTC.

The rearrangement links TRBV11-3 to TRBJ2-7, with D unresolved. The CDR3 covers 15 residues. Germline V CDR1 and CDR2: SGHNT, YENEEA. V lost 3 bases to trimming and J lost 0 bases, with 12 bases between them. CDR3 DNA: TGTGCCAGCAGCTTCACCGGCAAAAACTCCTACGAGCAGTACTTC. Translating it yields CASSFTGKNSYEQYF.

In nucleotides, the CDR3 is TGCGCCAGCAGCCAAGATCACTCGGGTTCCTACGAGCAGTACTTC. Translated: CASSQDHSGSYEQYF. The chain is built from TRBV4-3 and TRBJ2-7; D uncertain. The CDR3 totals 15 residues. V gave up 0 bases and J gave up 1 base, with 10 bases separating them. The germline gives CDR1 LGHNA, CDR2 YSLEER.

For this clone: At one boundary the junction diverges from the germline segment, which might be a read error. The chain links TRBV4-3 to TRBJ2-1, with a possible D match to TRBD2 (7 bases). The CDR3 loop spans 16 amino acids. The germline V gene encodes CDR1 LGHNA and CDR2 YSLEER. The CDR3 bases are TGCGCCAGCAGCCAAGATAGGGGGGGCTCCCACAATGAGCAGTTCTTC. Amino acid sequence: CASSQDRGGSHNEQFF.

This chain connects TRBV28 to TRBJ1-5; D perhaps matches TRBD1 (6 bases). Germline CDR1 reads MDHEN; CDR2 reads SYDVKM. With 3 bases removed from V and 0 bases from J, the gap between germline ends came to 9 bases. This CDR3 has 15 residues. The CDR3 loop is CASSLQGYSNQPQHF. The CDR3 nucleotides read TGTGCCAGCAGTTTGCAGGGGTATAGCAATCAGCCCCAGCATTTT.

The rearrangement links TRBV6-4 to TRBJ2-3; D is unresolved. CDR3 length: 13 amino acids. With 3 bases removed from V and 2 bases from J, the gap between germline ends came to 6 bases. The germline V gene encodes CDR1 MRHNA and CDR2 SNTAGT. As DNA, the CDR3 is TGTGCCAGCAGTGAGGGCGACACAGATACGCAGTATTTT. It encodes CASSEGDTDTQYF.

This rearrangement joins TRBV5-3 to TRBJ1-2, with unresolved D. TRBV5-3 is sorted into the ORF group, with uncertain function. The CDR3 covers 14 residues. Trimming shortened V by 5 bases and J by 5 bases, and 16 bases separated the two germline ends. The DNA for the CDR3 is TGTGCCAGAAGGTTCATAGTGTGGGATTATGGCTACACCTTC. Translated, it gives CARRFIVWDYGYTF.